The clone carrying this T cell receptor beta chain appeared many times. A read error may account for a junction end that differs from germline. The CDR3 extends over 14 amino acids. Looked up from germline, CDR1 is ENHRY and CDR2 is SYGVKD. Using unique molecular identifiers, the investigators prepared the TCRbeta library. Via MiXCR, TCRdb re-called the PCR reads, giving one row per CDR3 protein. The table shows approximately 200,000 distinct CDR3 sequences, with just over 14% occurring only once. This sample was taken from a study of T-cell reconstitution after alpha-beta-depleted transplantation in children.

This TCR was recovered from a human donor who donated a stem cell graft to a child with acute lymphoblastic leukemia. J is TRBJ1-1 and V is TRBV10-3; D not certain. The sequenced sample was PBMCs from the stem cell graft donor, obtained from the stem cell graft. This CDR3 reads CATFDGRRNAEAFF. The CDR3 nucleotides read TGTGCCACCTTCGACGGGCGTAGGAACGCTGAAGCTTTCTTT.